This T cell receptor beta chain is drawn from a study of T cells in Graves' hyperthyroidism and ophthalmopathy. Amplified TCR beta CDR3 regions came from RNA transcripts. First-round RT-PCR with HTBI primers amplified the TCR CDR3 region. TCRdb processed the multiplex PCR reads anew with MiXCR; each CDR3 protein has one entry. The sample holds a few hundred thousand distinct CDR3 sequences, 20% to 25% seen once. Germline assignment: CDR1 SGDLS and CDR2 YYNGEE. The CDR3 sequence is 13 residues long. The V end lost 7 bases, the J end lost 3 bases, and 14 bases lay between the germline ends. Uncontrolled infection, other autoimmune disease, pregnancy or lactation excluded patients. Study results and limitations: Ophthalmopathy onset followed model prediction by a median about six months.

On this clonotype: What it binds is not known.

The rearrangement links TRBV9 to TRBJ2-7, with a possible D match to TRBD1 (5 bases). The sample taken for sequencing was blood. This sequence originates from a woman in her 70s with Graves' ophthalmopathy. CDR3 protein: CASEGVRGYEQYF. CDR3 DNA: TGTGCCAGCGAAGGGGTTAGAGGCTACGAGCAGTACTTC.